This T cell receptor beta chain was documented in a study of immune cell composition in non-small cell lung cancer. V lost 6 bases to trimming and J lost 5 bases; unmatched junction nucleotides: 19. The germline V gene encodes CDR1 MDHEN and CDR2 SYDVKM. This CDR3 has 19 amino acids. TCRdb's copy holds only in-frame clones and misses some; the assay was immunoSEQ multiplex PCR. This repertoire shows some 3,100 clones, about three quarters found once; its top ten account for about 15%. Normal lung sampling was at least 3 cm from the tumour, as distant as possible. In addition, the sample was reused for a study of CD4 T cells in lung cancer.

The TCR was taken from a human donor with non-small cell lung cancer. V usage is TRBV28 and J usage is TRBJ2-6; 7 nucleotides agree with TRBD1. The sequencing input was non-adjacent lung tissue. This CDR3 reads CASRRPSGTEAWRANVLTF. For the CDR3, the DNA is TGTGCCAGCAGGAGACCTTCCGGGACAGAGGCTTGGAGGGCCAACGTCCTGACTTTC.